These T cell receptor beta chains were read from a single sample in a study of blood T cell repertoires in COVID-19. Sequencing was performed with immunoSEQ multiplex PCR; in TCRdb, only in-frame clones are kept and a portion is missing. The sample records fewer than 300,000 clones, 70% to 90% being singletons. Sequenced: peripheral blood. The receptors shown here come from a woman aged 45-59 years with acute or convalescent COVID-19. CDR3s include the opening cysteine and the closing phenylalanine or tryptophan. A D gene is named only where the DNA matches it firmly. A row's size may be missing; if present it is once, few, many or a size class.

abundance	d_gene	v_gene	j_gene	CDR3nt	CDR3aa
NA	TRBD2	TRBV7-2	TRBJ2-7	TGTGCCAGCATGGAGGGCGGGAGGGGTTACGAGCAGTACTTC	CASMEGGRGYEQYF
NA	NA	TRBV29-1	TRBJ2-5	TGCAGCGCCCGACAGTCGCAAGAGACCCAGTACTTC	CSARQSQETQYF
NA	TRBD1	TRBV9	TRBJ2-2	TGTGCCAGCAGCAGAGGGGACAGCGGGGAGCTGTTTTTT	CASSRGDSGELFF
NA	TRBD2	TRBV29-1	TRBJ2-1	TGCAGCGTTGAAAATAGGGCTAGCGGACTGAATGAGCAGTTCTTC	CSVENRASGLNEQFF
NA	TRBD2	TRBV6-5	TRBJ2-7	TGTGCCAGCAGGTATCTAGCGGGAGTCTACGAGCAGTACTTC	CASRYLAGVYEQYF
NA	TRBD1	TRBV24-1	TRBJ1-2	TGTGCCACCAGTGATTCCGGACAGGGGGACGGGCGCGGCTACACCTTC	CATSDSGQGDGRGYTF
NA	NA	TRBV18	TRBJ2-4	TGTGCCAGCTCACCAGGGACACCTAAAAACATTCAGTACTTC	CASSPGTPKNIQYF
NA	TRBD1	TRBV2	TRBJ2-4	TGTGCCAGCAGTGCCGGGACAGGGGCTTACAAAAACATTCAGTACTTC	CASSAGTGAYKNIQYF
NA	TRBD1	TRBV19	TRBJ2-7	TGTGCCAGTAGTAAGGAGGGACAGGGGGGCTACGAGCAGTACTTC	CASSKEGQGGYEQYF
NA	NA	TRBV20-1	TRBJ1-2	TGCAGTGCTAGTCGCGGGGACTATGGCTACACCTTC	CSASRGDYGYTF
NA	TRBD1	TRBV13	TRBJ2-5	TGTGCCAGCAGCAGGGACAGGGCATTCAAGGGAGAGACCCAGTACTTC	CASSRDRAFKGETQYF
few	TRBD1	TRBV9	TRBJ2-7	TGTGCCAGCAGCGAAAGGGACAGGGGGTATAACGAGCAGTACTTC	CASSERDRGYNEQYF
NA	NA	TRBV27	TRBJ1-5	TGTGCCAGCAGGCGACAGGATAGCAATCAGCCCCAGCATTTT	CASRRQDSNQPQHF
NA	NA	TRBV27	TRBJ2-1	TGTGCCAGCAGTTTTGAGGGAGTAGGTGAGCAGTTCTTC	CASSFEGVGEQFF
NA	NA	TRBV27	TRBJ1-6	TGTGCCAGCAGTTTCTCAGTCCCCCTCTCCTATAATTCACCCCTCCACTTT	CASSFSVPLSYNSPLHF
NA	NA	TRBV9	TRBJ2-1	TGTGCCAGCAGCCCCGGACAGATCTCCTACAATGAGCAGTTCTTC	CASSPGQISYNEQFF
NA	NA	TRBV24-1	TRBJ1-2	TGTGCCACCAGTGGAGGTATTTCGGGGGGCGGCTATGGCTACACCTTC	CATSGGISGGGYGYTF
NA	NA	TRBV7-9	TRBJ2-1	TGTGCCAGCAGCTTAGCACGGTATGAGCAGTTCTTC	CASSLARYEQFF
NA	NA	TRBV28	TRBJ1-5	TGTGCCAGCAGTCCAGGGTTAGCGGGCAATCAGCCCCAGCATTTT	CASSPGLAGNQPQHF
NA	TRBD1	TRBV18	TRBJ1-4	TGTGCCAGCTCACCAGGGGCAGGGGGCGATGAAAAACTGTTTTTT	CASSPGAGGDEKLFF
once	NA	TRBV19	TRBJ2-3	TGTGCCAGTACCCCGGAGGTTTCGGGGTCCGCAGATACGCAGTATTTT	CASTPEVSGSADTQYF
NA	NA	TRBV13	TRBJ2-7	TGTGCCAGCAGCTTAGGCCTAGCGAAATCCTACGAGCAGTACTTC	CASSLGLAKSYEQYF
NA	NA	TRBV18	TRBJ1-1	TGTGCCAGCTCACCTAAACAGGGCACTGAAGCTTTCTTT	CASSPKQGTEAFF
NA	NA	TRBV11-2	TRBJ1-4	TGTGCCAGCAGCTTAGATGGGTCAGGGTTGAAACTGTTTTTT	CASSLDGSGLKLFF
NA	NA	TRBV5-5	TRBJ1-1	TGTGCCAGCAGCTTGGTGCAGGGCGGGAACACTGAAGCTTTCTTT	CASSLVQGGNTEAFF
NA	TRBD1	TRBV7-9	TRBJ2-7	TGTGCCAGCAGCTTAGCCCCCGGGACAGGGAGCTACGAGCAGTACTTC	CASSLAPGTGSYEQYF
NA	TRBD1	TRBV12-3/TRBV12-4	TRBJ1-3	TGTGCCAGCAGGCGCGGACAGGGTGAAACCATATATTTT	CASRRGQGETIYF
NA	NA	TRBV10-3	TRBJ1-5	TGTGCCATCAGTGAGCTGGGGGGTCAGCCCCAGCATTTT	CAISELGGQPQHF
NA	TRBD1	TRBV28	TRBJ2-1	TGTGCCAGCAGTCTGCCCCTTAACAGGGGATACTACAATGAGCAGTTCTTC	CASSLPLNRGYYNEQFF
NA	NA	TRBV20-1	TRBJ2-5	TGCCGCGGCGGGGGCAGGGAGACCCAGTACTTC	CRGGGRETQYF
NA	TRBD1	TRBV5-1	TRBJ2-5	TGCGCCAGCAGCGGGGACAGTCAAGAGACCCAGTACTTC	CASSGDSQETQYF
few	NA	TRBV28	TRBJ1-2	TGTGCTTGTGGTCAGGGCTATGGCTACACCTTC	CACGQGYGYTF
few	NA	TRBV13	TRBJ1-5	TGTGCCAGCAGCTACCGGGTCTCCGGAGACAATCAGCCCCAGCATTTT	CASSYRVSGDNQPQHF
NA	TRBD1	TRBV10-3	TRBJ2-4	TGTGCCATCAGTGAGTCGGCAGGGCAGGGGGCTTCGCAAAACATTCAGTACTTC	CAISESAGQGASQNIQYF
NA	NA	TRBV19	TRBJ1-6	TGTGCCAGCAGAGTTTCCACGGGAGCGGAATCACCCCTCCACTTT	CASRVSTGAESPLHF
NA	NA	TRBV19	TRBJ2-2	TGTGCCAGTAGTATTGGCAGGGCAATCACCGGGGAGCTGTTTTTT	CASSIGRAITGELFF
NA	NA	TRBV11-2	TRBJ1-1	TGTGCCAGCAGCTTATCAAGCCCAGGGCTGAACACTGAAGCTTTCTTT	CASSLSSPGLNTEAFF
NA	TRBD2	TRBV18	TRBJ2-7	TGTGCCAGCTCACCCGCTAGCGGCTCCTACGAGCAGTACTTC	CASSPASGSYEQYF
NA	NA	TRBV5-1	TRBJ1-2	TGCGCCAGCAGCTTGAGCGCAGGGGCAACTTATGGCTACACCTTC	CASSLSAGATYGYTF
NA	NA	TRBV6-5	TRBJ2-7	TGTGCCAGCAGTTATAACCAGGACACCTACGAGCAGTACTTC	CASSYNQDTYEQYF
NA	NA	TRBV7-2	TRBJ1-2	TGTGCCAGCAGCTTAGAGGGGCGGATTTCCTGGGGCTACACCTTC	CASSLEGRISWGYTF
few	TRBD2	TRBV6-2/TRBV6-3	TRBJ2-7	TGTGCCAGCAGTTACTCTAGCGGGAGGGGGTCCTACGAGCAGTACTTC	CASSYSSGRGSYEQYF
NA	TRBD1	TRBV4-1	TRBJ1-5	TGCGCCAGCAGCCAAGCAAGACAGGGCTCGGCTCAGCCCCAGCATTTT	CASSQARQGSAQPQHF
NA	TRBD1	TRBV18	TRBJ1-5	TGTGCCAGCTCAACTTCGGGACAGGGACAGCCCCAGCATTTT	CASSTSGQGQPQHF
NA	TRBD2	TRBV28	TRBJ2-1	TGTGCCAGCAGTTCGACCTGGGGACTAGGGTACAATGAGCAGTTCTTC	CASSSTWGLGYNEQFF
NA	TRBD1	TRBV5-1	TRBJ2-3	TGCGCCAGCACCCTTACAGGGGGGCCAGATACGCAGTATTTT	CASTLTGGPDTQYF
NA	NA	TRBV9	TRBJ2-1	TGTGCCAGCAGCCCTACACCCGGACTGGATTACAATGAGCAGTTCTTC	CASSPTPGLDYNEQFF
once	TRBD1	TRBV4-2	TRBJ1-5	TGTGCCAGCAGCCTAAGACAGGGCGCCGCTCAGCCCCAGCATTTT	CASSLRQGAAQPQHF
NA	NA	TRBV12-3/TRBV12-4	TRBJ1-2	TGTGCCAGCAGCAAGGACTGGGGCTATGGCTACACCTTC	CASSKDWGYGYTF
few	NA	TRBV7-9	TRBJ1-4	TGTGCCAGCAGCCCCCGGGGGGCGGGTGAAAAACTGTTTTTT	CASSPRGAGEKLFF
NA	NA	TRBV2	TRBJ1-5	TGTGCCAGCAGTGACAGGAATCAGCCCCAGCATTTT	CASSDRNQPQHF